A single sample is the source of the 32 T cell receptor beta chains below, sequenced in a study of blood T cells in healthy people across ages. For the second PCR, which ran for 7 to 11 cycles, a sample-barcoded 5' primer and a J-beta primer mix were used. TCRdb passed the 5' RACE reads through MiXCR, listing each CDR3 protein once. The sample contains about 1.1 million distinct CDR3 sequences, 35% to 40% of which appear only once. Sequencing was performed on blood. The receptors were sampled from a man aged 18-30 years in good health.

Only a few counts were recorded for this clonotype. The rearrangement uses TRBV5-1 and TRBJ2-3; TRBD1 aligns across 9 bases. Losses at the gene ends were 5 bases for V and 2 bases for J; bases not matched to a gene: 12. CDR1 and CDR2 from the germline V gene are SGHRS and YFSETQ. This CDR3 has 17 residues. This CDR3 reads CASRGPGQGGYTDTQYF. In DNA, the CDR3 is TGCGCCAGCAGGGGTCCGGGACAGGGCGGGTACACAGATACGCAGTATTTT.

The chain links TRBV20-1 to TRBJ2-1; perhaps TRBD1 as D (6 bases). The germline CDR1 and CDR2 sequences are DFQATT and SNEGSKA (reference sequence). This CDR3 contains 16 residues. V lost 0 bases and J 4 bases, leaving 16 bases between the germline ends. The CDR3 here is CSARDRQVGVYNEQFF. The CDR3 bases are TGCAGTGCTAGAGACAGACAGGTCGGGGTTTACAATGAGCAGTTCTTC.

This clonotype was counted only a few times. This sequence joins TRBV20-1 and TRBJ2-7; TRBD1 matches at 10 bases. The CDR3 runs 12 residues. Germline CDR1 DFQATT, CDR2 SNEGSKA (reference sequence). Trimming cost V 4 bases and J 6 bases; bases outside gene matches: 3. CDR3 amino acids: CSAMGQGFEQYF. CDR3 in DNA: TGCAGTGCTATGGGACAGGGGTTCGAGCAGTACTTC.

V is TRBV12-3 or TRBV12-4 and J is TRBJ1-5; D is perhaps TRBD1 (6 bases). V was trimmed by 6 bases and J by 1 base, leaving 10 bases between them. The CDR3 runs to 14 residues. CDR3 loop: CASRRGQSNQPQHF. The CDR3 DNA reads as TGTGCCAGCAGAAGGGGACAAAGCAATCAGCCCCAGCATTTT.

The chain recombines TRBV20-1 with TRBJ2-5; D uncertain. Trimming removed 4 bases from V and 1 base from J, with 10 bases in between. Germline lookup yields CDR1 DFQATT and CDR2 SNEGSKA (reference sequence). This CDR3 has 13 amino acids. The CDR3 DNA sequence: TGCAGTGCTACATTAACAGCCCAAGAGACCCAGTACTTC. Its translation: CSATLTAQETQYF.

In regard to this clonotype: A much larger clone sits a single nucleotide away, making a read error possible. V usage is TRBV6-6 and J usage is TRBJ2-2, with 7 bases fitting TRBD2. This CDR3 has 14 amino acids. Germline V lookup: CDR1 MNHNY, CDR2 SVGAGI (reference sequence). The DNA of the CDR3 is TGTACCAGCACCTCGGAGGGAGGGCGTGGGGAGCTGTTTTTT. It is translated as CTSTSEGGRGELFF.

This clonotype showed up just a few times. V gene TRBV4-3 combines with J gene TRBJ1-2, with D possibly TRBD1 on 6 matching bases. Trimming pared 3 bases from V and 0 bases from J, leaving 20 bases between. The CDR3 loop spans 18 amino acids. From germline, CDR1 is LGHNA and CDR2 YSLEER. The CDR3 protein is CASSQSAGTKGSNYGYTF. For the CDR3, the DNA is TGCGCCAGCAGCCAGAGCGCCGGGACAAAGGGCTCTAACTATGGCTACACCTTC.

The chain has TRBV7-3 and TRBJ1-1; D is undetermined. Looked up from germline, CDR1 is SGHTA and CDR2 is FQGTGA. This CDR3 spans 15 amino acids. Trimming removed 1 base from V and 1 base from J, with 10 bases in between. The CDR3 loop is CASSLRAVQNTEAFF. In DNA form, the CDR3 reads TGTGCCAGCAGCTTAAGGGCAGTGCAGAACACTGAAGCTTTCTTT.

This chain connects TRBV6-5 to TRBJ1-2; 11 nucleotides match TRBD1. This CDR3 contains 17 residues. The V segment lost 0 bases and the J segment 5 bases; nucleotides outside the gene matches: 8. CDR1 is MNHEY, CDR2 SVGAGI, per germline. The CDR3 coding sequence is TGTGCCAGCAGTTACTCGGGGGGACAGGGGGTAACTTATGGCTACACCTTC. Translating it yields CASSYSGGQGVTYGYTF.

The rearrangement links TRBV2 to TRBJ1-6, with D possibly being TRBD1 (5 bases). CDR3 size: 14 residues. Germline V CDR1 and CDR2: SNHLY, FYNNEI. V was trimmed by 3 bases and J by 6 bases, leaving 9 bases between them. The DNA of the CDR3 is TGTGCCAGCAGTGAGGGGCAGTTTAATTCACCCCTCCACTTT. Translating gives CASSEGQFNSPLHF.

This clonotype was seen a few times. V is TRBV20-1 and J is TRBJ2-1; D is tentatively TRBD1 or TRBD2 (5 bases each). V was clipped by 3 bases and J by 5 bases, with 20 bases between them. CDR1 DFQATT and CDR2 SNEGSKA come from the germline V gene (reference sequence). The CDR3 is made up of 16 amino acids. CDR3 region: CSASHLLGEYNNEQFF. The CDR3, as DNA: TGCAGTGCTAGTCACCTCCTGGGGGAGTACAACAATGAGCAGTTCTTC.

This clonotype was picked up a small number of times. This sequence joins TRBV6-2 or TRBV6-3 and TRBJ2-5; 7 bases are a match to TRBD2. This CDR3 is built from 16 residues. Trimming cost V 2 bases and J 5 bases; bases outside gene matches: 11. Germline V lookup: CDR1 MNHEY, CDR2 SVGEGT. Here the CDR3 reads CASSYHRTSGLETQYF. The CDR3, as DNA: TGTGCCAGCAGTTACCACCGGACTAGTGGTTTGGAGACCCAGTACTTC.

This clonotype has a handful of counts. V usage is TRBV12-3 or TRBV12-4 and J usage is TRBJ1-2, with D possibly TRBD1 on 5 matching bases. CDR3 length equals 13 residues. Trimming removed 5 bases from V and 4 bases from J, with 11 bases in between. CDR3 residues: CASSHRDGYGYTF. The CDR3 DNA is TGTGCCAGCAGTCACCGGGACGGCTATGGCTACACCTTC.

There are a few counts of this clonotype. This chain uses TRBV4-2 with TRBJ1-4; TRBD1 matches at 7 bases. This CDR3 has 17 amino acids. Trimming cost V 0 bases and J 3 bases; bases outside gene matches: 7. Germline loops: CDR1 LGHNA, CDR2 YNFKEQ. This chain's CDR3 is CASSQEPEGAANEKLFF. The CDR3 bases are TGTGCCAGCAGCCAAGAACCCGAGGGGGCGGCTAATGAAAAACTGTTTTTT.

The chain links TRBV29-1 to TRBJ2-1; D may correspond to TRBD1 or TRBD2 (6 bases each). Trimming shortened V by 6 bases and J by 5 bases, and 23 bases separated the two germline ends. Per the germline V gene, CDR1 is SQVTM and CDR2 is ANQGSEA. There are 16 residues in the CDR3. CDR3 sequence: CSVGSTRGDANNEQFF. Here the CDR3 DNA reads TGCAGCGTCGGATCCACGAGGGGGGACGCTAACAATGAGCAGTTCTTC.

The CDR3 DNA reads TGTGCCAGCAGCTCCGCCCTGGATACGCAGTATTTT. This translates into CASSSALDTQYF. J is TRBJ2-3 and V is TRBV12-3 or TRBV12-4; no definite D call. Trimming removed 6 bases at V and 6 bases at J, with 10 bases between. The length of the CDR3 is 12 residues.

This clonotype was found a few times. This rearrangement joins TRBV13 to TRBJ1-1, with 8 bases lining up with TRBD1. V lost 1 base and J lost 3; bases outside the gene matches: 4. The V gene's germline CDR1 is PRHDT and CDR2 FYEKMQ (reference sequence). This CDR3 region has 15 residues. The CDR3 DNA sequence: TGTGCCAGCAGCTTAGCCCAGGGGGCTTACACTGAAGCTTTCTTT. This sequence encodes CASSLAQGAYTEAFF.

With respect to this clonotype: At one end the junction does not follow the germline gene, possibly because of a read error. The CDR3 region is CAGSPEDGRTDTQYF. In nucleotides, the CDR3 is TGTGCCGGCTCACCTGAGGACGGACGCACAGATACGCAGTATTTT. The J gene is TRBJ2-3, the V gene TRBV18; D is unclear. Germline-derived CDR1 and CDR2 are KGHSH and LQKENI. The CDR3 covers 15 residues.

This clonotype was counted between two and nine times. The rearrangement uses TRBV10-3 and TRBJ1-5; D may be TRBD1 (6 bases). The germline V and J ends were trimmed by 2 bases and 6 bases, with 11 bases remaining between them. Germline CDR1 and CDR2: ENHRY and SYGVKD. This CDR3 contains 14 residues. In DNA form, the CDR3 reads TGTGCCATCAGTGAGATACAGGGCGGTCAGCCCCAGCATTTT. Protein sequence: CAISEIQGGQPQHF.

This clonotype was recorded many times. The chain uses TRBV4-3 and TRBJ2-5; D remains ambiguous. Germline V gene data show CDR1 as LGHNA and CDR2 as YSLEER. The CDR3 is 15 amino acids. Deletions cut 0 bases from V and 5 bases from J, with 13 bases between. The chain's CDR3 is CASSQDLADGETQYF. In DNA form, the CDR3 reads TGCGCCAGCAGCCAAGATCTCGCGGACGGGGAGACCCAGTACTTC.

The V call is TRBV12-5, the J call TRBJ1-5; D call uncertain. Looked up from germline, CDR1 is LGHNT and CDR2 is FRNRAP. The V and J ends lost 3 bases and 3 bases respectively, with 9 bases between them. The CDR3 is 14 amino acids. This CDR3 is CASGFGRHNQPQHF. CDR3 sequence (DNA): TGTGCTAGTGGTTTCGGACGACACAATCAGCCCCAGCATTTT.

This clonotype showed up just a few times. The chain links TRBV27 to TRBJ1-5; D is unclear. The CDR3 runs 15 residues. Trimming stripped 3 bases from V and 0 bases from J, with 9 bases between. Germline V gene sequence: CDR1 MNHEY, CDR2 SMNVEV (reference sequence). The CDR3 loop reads CASSFRHHSNQPQHF. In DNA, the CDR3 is TGTGCCAGCAGTTTTCGACACCATAGCAATCAGCCCCAGCATTTT.

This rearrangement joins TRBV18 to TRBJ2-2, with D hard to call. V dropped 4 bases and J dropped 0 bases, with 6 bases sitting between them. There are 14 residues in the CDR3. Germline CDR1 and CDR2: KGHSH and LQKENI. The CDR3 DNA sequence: TGTGCCAGCTCACGAGCCACGAACACCGGGGAGCTGTTTTTT. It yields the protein CASSRATNTGELFF.

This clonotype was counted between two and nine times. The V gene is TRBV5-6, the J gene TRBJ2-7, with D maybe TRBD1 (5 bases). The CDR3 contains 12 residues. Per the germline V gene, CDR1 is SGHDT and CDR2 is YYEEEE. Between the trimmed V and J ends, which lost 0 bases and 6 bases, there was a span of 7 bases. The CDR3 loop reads CASSLAGFEQYF. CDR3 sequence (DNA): TGTGCCAGCAGCTTGGCAGGGTTCGAGCAGTACTTC.

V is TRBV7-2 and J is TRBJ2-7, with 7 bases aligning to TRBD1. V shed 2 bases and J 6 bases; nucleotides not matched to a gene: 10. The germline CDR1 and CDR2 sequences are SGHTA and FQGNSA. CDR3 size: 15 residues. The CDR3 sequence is CASSLQGGASFEQYF. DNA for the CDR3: TGTGCCAGCAGCTTACAAGGGGGCGCTAGTTTCGAGCAGTACTTC. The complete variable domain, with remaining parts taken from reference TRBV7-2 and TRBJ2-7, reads GAGVSQSPSNKVTEKGKDVELRCDPISGHTALYWYRQSLGQGLEFLIYFQGNSAPDKSGLPSDRFSAERTGGSVSTLTIQRTQQEDSAVYLCASSLQGGASFEQYFGPGTRLTVT.

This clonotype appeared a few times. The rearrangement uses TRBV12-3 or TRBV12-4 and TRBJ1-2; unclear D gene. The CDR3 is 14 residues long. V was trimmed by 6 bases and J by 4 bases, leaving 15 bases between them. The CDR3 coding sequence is TGTGCCAGCAGCCCAGCCTACACCTCCTATGGCTACACCTTC. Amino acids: CASSPAYTSYGYTF.

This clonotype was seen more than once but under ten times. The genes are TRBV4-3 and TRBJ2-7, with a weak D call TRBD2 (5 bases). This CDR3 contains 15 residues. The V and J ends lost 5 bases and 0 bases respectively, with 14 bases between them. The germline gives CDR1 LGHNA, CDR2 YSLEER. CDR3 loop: CASSIDSTSSYEQYF. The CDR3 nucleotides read TGCGCCAGCAGCATAGACTCCACTAGCTCCTACGAGCAGTACTTC.

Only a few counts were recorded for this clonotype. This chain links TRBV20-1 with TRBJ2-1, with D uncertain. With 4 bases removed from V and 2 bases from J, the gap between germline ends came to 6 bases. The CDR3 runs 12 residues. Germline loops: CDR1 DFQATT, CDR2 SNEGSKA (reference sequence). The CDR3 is CSATGPYNEQFF. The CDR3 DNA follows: TGCAGTGCTACCGGGCCCTACAATGAGCAGTTCTTC.

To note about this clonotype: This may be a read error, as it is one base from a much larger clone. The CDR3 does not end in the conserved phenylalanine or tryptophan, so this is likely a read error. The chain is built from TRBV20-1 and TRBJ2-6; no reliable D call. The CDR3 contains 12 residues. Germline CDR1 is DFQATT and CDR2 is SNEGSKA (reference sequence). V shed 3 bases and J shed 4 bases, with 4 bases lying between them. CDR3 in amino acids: CSASKGANVLTI. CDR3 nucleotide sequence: TGCAGTGCTAGTAAGGGGGCCAACGTCCTGACTATC.

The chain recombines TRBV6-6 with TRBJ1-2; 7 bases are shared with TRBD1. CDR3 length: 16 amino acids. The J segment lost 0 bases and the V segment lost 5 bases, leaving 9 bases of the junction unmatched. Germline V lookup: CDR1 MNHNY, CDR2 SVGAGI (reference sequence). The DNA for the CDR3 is TGTGCCAGCAGTCCACGGATTCAGGGGGCTAACTATGGCTACACCTTC. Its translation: CASSPRIQGANYGYTF.

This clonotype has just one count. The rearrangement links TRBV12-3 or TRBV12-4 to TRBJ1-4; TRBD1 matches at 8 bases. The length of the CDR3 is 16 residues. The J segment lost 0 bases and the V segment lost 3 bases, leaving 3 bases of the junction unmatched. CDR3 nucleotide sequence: TGTGCCAGCAGTTTTCCCAGGGGGCCAACTAATGAAAAACTGTTTTTT. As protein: CASSFPRGPTNEKLFF.

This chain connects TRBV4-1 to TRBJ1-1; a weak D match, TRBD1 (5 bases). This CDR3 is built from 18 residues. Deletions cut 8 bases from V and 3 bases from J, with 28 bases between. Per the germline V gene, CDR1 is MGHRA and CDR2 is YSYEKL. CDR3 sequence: CASGLGPIGRARHTEAFF. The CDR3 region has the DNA TGCGCCAGCGGCCTAGGTCCTATTGGCAGGGCCCGTCACACTGAAGCTTTCTTT.